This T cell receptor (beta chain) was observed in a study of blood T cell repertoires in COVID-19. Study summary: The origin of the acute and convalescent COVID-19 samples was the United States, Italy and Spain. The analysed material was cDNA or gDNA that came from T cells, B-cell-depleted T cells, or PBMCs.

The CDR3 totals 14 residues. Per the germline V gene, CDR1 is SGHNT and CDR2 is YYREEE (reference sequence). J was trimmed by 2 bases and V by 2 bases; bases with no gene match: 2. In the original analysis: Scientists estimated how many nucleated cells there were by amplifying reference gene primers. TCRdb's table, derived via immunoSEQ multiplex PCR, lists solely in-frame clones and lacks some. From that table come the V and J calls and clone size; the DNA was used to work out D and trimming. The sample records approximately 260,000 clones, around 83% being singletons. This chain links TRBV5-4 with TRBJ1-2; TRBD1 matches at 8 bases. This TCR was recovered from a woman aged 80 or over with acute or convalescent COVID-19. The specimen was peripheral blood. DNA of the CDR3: TGTGCCAGCAGCTTAGGACAGGGAAACTATGGCTACACCTTC. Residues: CASSLGQGNYGYTF.